This T cell receptor beta chain came from a study of blood T cell repertoires in COVID-19. At the level of the study: Collection of acute and convalescent COVID-19 samples took place in the United States, Italy and Spain. T cells, B-cell-depleted T cells, or PBMCs supplied cDNA or gDNA.

J lost 2 bases, V lost 0 bases, and 11 bases had no gene match. The CDR3 length is 19 residues. In germline, CDR1 is SQVTM, CDR2 ANQGSEA. In the original processing: Reference gene primer amplification gave estimated nucleated cell counts. Here immunoSEQ multiplex PCR was the method, and the copy in TCRdb shows in-frame clones only, minus some. V and J calls and clone size come straight from that table; D and trimming were deduced from the DNA. In the table there are fewer than 150,000 clones, around 79% of which are singletons. The receptor was isolated from a man in his 70s with acute or convalescent COVID-19. The specimen sequenced was peripheral blood. The gene calls are TRBV29-1 and TRBJ2-1; TRBD2 aligns across 12 bases. For the CDR3, the DNA is TGCAGCGTTGAAGATGGGAGGCTGACTAGCGGGGGCGCCTACAATGAGCAGTTCTTC. Translation: CSVEDGRLTSGGAYNEQFF.